This TCR beta chain was retrieved from a study of radiotherapy plus CTLA-4 blockade in lung cancer. Overall study findings and caveats: Blood saw expansion of tumor-derived TCR clones after radiotherapy plus ipilimumab. Early clonal dynamics of blood T cells, together with interferon-beta, were reported as the best response predictor.

The repertoire was sequenced with immunoSEQ multiplex PCR; TCRdb's copy has only in-frame clones and lacks some. This repertoire shows about 77,000 clones, under 75% found once; its top ten account for 9.5% to 10%. The CDR3 contains 14 residues. Germline CDR1 MDHEN, CDR2 SYDVKM. Trimming removed 5 bases at V and 5 bases at J, with 12 bases between. A word on this clone: What it recognizes is unknown.

V gene TRBV28 combines with J gene TRBJ1-4; D possibly corresponds to TRBD1 (6 bases). Sequenced material: peripheral blood, taken from a patient treated with radiotherapy plus ipilimumab. The clonotype originates from a human donor with non-small cell lung cancer whose response to radiotherapy plus ipilimumab could not be evaluated. CDR3 DNA: TGTGCCAGCAGTCCTGAGGGGGAGAATGAAAAACTGTTTTTT. It codes for CASSPEGENEKLFF.